This TCR beta chain was found in a study of regulatory T cells in long-lasting Graves disease (dated by TCRdb to the early 2020s). As for the study more broadly: In the newly diagnosed Graves' disease group, patients had been taking antithyroid drugs for less than 3 months. Persistent Graves' disease patients were compared with newly diagnosed Graves' disease patients by peripheral blood TCR sequencing and RNA sequencing. The study was conducted in China and was registered as a clinical trial. A total of around 35 samples underwent TCR sequencing: around 13 from persistent and about 20 from newly diagnosed Graves' disease patients. The investigation overall reported the following: A larger number of public clonotypes was shared among persistent patients (more than 2,500) than among newly diagnosed patients (roughly 980). The study examined only peripheral blood because the primary lesion, thyroid tissue, could not be accessed. The authors acknowledged the small sample size as a limitation that may reduce accuracy. Compared with newly diagnosed patients, persistent Graves' disease patients had lower TCR Shannon entropy and fewer highly expanded clones, which suggests clonal expansion. Sequencing and analysis were restricted to the TCR beta chain. TRBV28, TRBJ1-2 and TRBJ2-5 were preferentially used in persistent disease, while TRBV20-1 and TRBJ2-1 were favored in newly diagnosed disease.

Library preparation was by multiplex PCR. The listed sequencing device is Illumina HiSeq 4000. To build TCR beta libraries, CDR3 regions were amplified by Arm-PCR using iRepertoire HTBI primers. Gel purification was performed on PCR products prior to sequencing. The original methods were these. Gene usage analysis of CDR3 amino acid clonotypes relied on the roughly 60 TRBV and 15 or so TRBJ segments identified across samples. COPE and FqMerger were used to merge filtered high-quality paired reads into contigs. BLAST was used to align contigs to IMGT TRBV, TRBD and TRBJ reference genes, with CDR3 defined following IMGT. Any clonotype with a frequency above 0.1% was counted as a highly expanded clone. Shannon entropy served as the measure of repertoire diversity, while the Gini coefficient captured V-J evenness. A clonotype was considered public if more than one individual shared it. Using fastp trimming at Q25 and MiXCR clonotype assembly, TCRdb reanalyzed the public sequencing data and kept in-frame beta chains. Entries are consolidated by CDR3 protein sequence, retaining the most common genes and DNA. TCRdb, rather than the study authors, made the V and J calls. This sample comprises about 620,000 distinct CDR3 sequences, roughly 16% of them detected only once. The ten largest clones capture 18% of the sample.

CDR1 and CDR2 were assigned from the germline V gene as MNHNS and SASEGT. After removal of 8 bases from V and 5 bases from J, the junction retains 16 bases not matched to a gene. The CDR3 measures 17 amino acids from cysteine to phenylalanine. CDR3 DNA is the only sequence kept; it has 51 bases, read in frame from the first base. Sample time point, as interpreted from the label and publication: newly diagnosed GD, antithyroid drugs for less than 3 months. For both TCR sequencing and RNA sequencing, RNA was extracted from PBMCs using TRIzol. The diagnosis of Graves' disease was made according to American Thyroid Association guidelines. Patients were recruited from an endocrinology department in Xi'an, China. From each patient, approximately 9 milliliters of peripheral blood was collected into an EDTA anticoagulant tube. Ficoll Paque Plus density gradient separation was used to isolate PBMCs, and no additional T cell sorting was done. RNA quality was checked with an Agilent 2100 Bioanalyzer and agarose gel, and concentration with a NanoDrop 2000.

Concerning this clonotype: This receptor's antigen is unknown. No base quality information exists; no much larger clone differs at one position.

This same sample was also taken into another study, of T cells in Graves' hyperthyroidism and ophthalmopathy. From the second report: A patient counted as having stable Graves' hyperthyroidism if no progression to ophthalmopathy occurred over 18 months of follow-up. Hyperthyroidism patients were aged 18 to 65 years and newly diagnosed, with disease duration of less than 2 months. Exclusion was applied to patients with uncontrolled infections, other autoimmune diseases, pregnancy or lactation. Clinical symptoms, serum thyroxine and TRAb, thyroid ultrasound, and orbital computed tomography formed the basis for the diagnoses. The first round of RT-PCR for the TCR CDR3 was performed with the HTBI primer set and the Qiagen OneStep RT-PCR kit. Most expanded thyroid clonotypes (frequency above 0.001) were also detected in blood, a finding suggesting that blood repertoires may reflect thyroid immune responses. A model built on a 13 V-J signature distinguished ophthalmopathy from stable hyperthyroidism, reaching 85% to 90% sensitivity and approximately 81% specificity in cross-validation and 80%/75% in testing. In validation, the model predicted progression to ophthalmopathy a median of around six months before onset, with about 64% sensitivity and 72.22% specificity. To identify distinguishing TCR V-J signatures, a discovery cohort of around 98 patients was used, comprising 43 with Graves' ophthalmopathy and roughly 60 with stable Graves' hyperthyroidism. Prospective prediction of ophthalmopathy was tested in an independent validation cohort consisting of some 20 hyperthyroidism patients and approximately 16 patients who later progressed to ophthalmopathy. The approximately 100 discovery patients were divided at random into training and test sets in a 7:3 ratio. In about six Graves' hyperthyroidism patients, the study also compared T-cell repertoires from thyroid tissue with T-cell repertoires from blood. After sampling, hyperthyroidism patients received methimazole starting at 30 mg daily, and ophthalmopathy patients received high-dose intravenous methylprednisolone. A second multiplex PCR round built the libraries, followed by size selection and purification. Libraries were sequenced paired-end with 100 bp reads on an Illumina HiSeq2000. SOAPnuke was used to process the raw data, with reads discarded if the reads contained adapters or uncalled bases, had a mean Phred below 15, or lacked an exact constant-primer or identifier match. COPE v1.2.5 was used to merge the high-quality paired reads, and each unique nucleotide sequence was defined as a clonotype. MiTCR v1.1 was used to align the clonotypes against IMGT TRBV, TRBD and TRBJ reference segments. The analysis was restricted to V-J combinations with a frequency above 0.0001, which together covered 99% to 99.2% of the repertoires. A TCS score was defined as the ratio of F50 (clonal expansion) to E x V (chaos), with BLOSUM62-based TCRdist applied between CDR3 peptides within each V-J. Welch's t-statistics and random forest reduced around 550 V-J features to 10 to 15, which were used in a naive Bayes classifier (R e1071). No statistical method was used to set the sample size in advance, and investigators knew the group allocation. According to the paper, TCR Vbeta CDR3 sequencing was carried out on 135 peripheral blood samples, which came from approximately 43 ophthalmopathy, about 75 hyperthyroidism and about 17 progressor patients.

Recombination connected TRBV6-1 to TRBJ2-5, with 11 bases in between that match TRBD2. The source was peripheral blood mononuclear cells (PBMCs), collected at new diagnosis, from a patient treated with antithyroid drugs. The clonotype comes from a woman aged 25-40 years with Graves disease. Donor details come from another sample of the same person, matched by shared clones. CDR3 sequence: CASSPPFSGRADETQYF. The DNA is TGTGCCAGCTCACCACCCTTTAGCGGGAGGGCCGACGAGACCCAGTACTTC.